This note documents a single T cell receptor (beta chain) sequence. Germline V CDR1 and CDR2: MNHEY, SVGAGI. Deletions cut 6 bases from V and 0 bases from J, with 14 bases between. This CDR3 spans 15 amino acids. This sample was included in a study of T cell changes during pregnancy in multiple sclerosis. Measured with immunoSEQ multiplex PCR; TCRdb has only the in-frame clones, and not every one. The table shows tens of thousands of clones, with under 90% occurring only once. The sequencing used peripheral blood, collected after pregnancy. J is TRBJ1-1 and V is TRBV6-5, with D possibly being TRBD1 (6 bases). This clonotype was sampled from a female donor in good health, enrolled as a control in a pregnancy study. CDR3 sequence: CASSRDIPLNTEAFF. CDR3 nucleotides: TGTGCCAGCAGCCGGGACATCCCCTTGAACACTGAAGCTTTCTTT.